The 12 T cell receptor beta chains given below trace back to one sample, sequenced in a study of cytomegalovirus exposure and HLA in healthy donors. The study ran its PCR with 60 Vbeta and 13 Jbeta primers. Sequencing was performed with immunoSEQ multiplex PCR; in TCRdb, only in-frame clones are kept and a portion is missing. The data hold 70,000 to 90,000 clones, with about 70% observed a single time. Sequenced material: PBMCs. The receptor source for this set is a male donor in good health and CMV-seropositive.

The chain joins TRBV7-9 to TRBJ1-4, with 7 bases aligning to TRBD1. This CDR3 is built from 14 residues. Germline assignment: CDR1 SEHNR and CDR2 FQNEAQ (reference sequence). The trim removed 8 bases at V and 8 bases at J, leaving 11 bases unmatched. CDR3 protein: CASAGGGDREKLFF. As DNA, the CDR3 is TGTGCCAGCGCTGGAGGGGGCGATAGGGAAAAACTGTTTTTT.

This clone was counted a few times. The V gene is TRBV18, the J gene TRBJ2-3; the match to TRBD1 covers 7 bases. J lost 4 bases, V lost 3 bases, and 4 bases had no gene match. There are 14 residues in the CDR3. The germline V gene encodes CDR1 KGHSH and CDR2 LQKENI. The CDR3 sequence: CASSPRTGADTQYF. The CDR3 nucleotides are TGTGCCAGCTCACCGCGGACAGGCGCAGATACGCAGTATTTT.

The chain carries TRBV7-2 and TRBJ2-1; TRBD2 matches at 11 bases. The CDR3 loop spans 15 amino acids. CDR1 and CDR2 from the germline V gene are SGHTA and FQGNSA. After removal of 6 bases from V and 3 bases from J, the junction contained 4 bases not matched to a gene. CDR3 nucleotide sequence: TGTGCCAGCAGTAACCTAGCGGGGGGCTACAATGAGCAGTTCTTC. Its protein product is CASSNLAGGYNEQFF.

This clone has just a few counts. The chain employs TRBV5-8 and TRBJ1-1; D ambiguous. This CDR3 spans 14 amino acids. The V end was cut by 7 bases, the J end by 1 base, with 14 bases between. Per germline, CDR1 SGHTS and CDR2 YDEGEE. The CDR3, as DNA: TGTGCCAGCGGTAGAGAGACACCGAACACTGAAGCTTTCTTT. This encodes CASGRETPNTEAFF.

This clone showed up many times. J is TRBJ1-5 and V is TRBV30; 8 nucleotides match TRBD1. In germline, CDR1 is GTSNPN, CDR2 SVGIG (reference sequence). Trimming at V came to 5 bases and at J to 0 bases, leaving 9 bases not matched to a gene. This CDR3 has 16 amino acids. DNA of the CDR3: TGTGCCTGGCCCAGACCTCAGGGGGCTAGCAATCAGCCCCAGCATTTT. Translating it yields CAWPRPQGASNQPQHF.

The rearrangement links TRBV5-5 to TRBJ2-7; D is possibly TRBD1 (5 bases). This CDR3 comprises 16 residues. Trimming cost V 1 base and J 0 bases, with 14 bases left between them. Germline V gene sequence: CDR1 SGHKS, CDR2 YYEKEE (reference sequence). This CDR3 is CASSLLVTGYSYEQYF. Written as DNA, the CDR3 is TGTGCCAGCAGCTTGTTAGTTACAGGATACTCCTACGAGCAGTACTTC.

With regard to this clone: One end of the junction does not line up with germline, which may come from a read error. The CDR3 loop is CASRAGVAGSYEQYF. CDR3 in DNA: TGTGCCAGCAGAGCAGGGGTAGCGGGCTCCTACGAGCAGTACTTC. This sequence joins TRBV4-1 and TRBJ2-7; a possible D gene is TRBD2 (7 bases). This CDR3 is built from 15 residues. Germline V gene lookup returns CDR1 MGHRA and CDR2 YSYEKL.

The chain combines TRBV6-1 with TRBJ2-6; D is perhaps TRBD1 (5 bases). The CDR3 contains 16 residues. Trimming shortened V by 3 bases and J by 0 bases, and 9 bases separated the two germline ends. The V gene's germline CDR1 is MNHNS and CDR2 SASEGT. CDR3 protein: CASSDTGVSGANVLTF. For the CDR3, the DNA is TGTGCCAGCAGTGATACAGGCGTCTCTGGGGCCAACGTCCTGACTTTC.

This clone occurred once. This chain connects TRBV7-9 to TRBJ2-1; TRBD1 aligns across 7 bases. The CDR3 contains 14 residues. The V gene end was trimmed by 2 bases and the J gene end by 5 bases; junction bases not matched to a gene: 3. CDR1 is SEHNR, CDR2 FQNEAQ, per germline (reference sequence). The CDR3 DNA sequence: TGTGCCAGCAGCTTAAACAGGGGTGACAATGAGCAGTTCTTC. Protein: CASSLNRGDNEQFF.

The chain recombines TRBV14 with TRBJ2-7, with a tentative D call TRBD2 (6 bases). Germline CDR1 reads SGHDN; CDR2 reads FVKESK. The CDR3 is 13 amino acids. V lost 1 base, J lost 5 bases, and 9 bases lay in between. The CDR3 protein is CASSQGAGNEQYF. In nucleotides, the CDR3 is TGTGCCAGCAGCCAAGGCGCGGGAAACGAGCAGTACTTC.

The gene calls are TRBV2 and TRBJ2-1, with TRBD2 matching 9 bases. The CDR3 extends over 16 amino acids. The V and J ends lost 6 bases and 1 base, in that order; junction bases with no gene match: 7. Germline V gives CDR1 SNHLY, CDR2 FYNNEI. CDR3 nucleotides: TGTGCCAGCAGCCGACGACTAGCGGTTTCCTACAATGAGCAGTTCTTC. Its translation: CASSRRLAVSYNEQFF. The full variable domain, in which reference TRBV2 and TRBJ2-1 provide the parts outside the CDR3, is EPEVTQTPSHQVTQMGQEVILRCVPISNHLYFYWYRQILGQKVEFLVSFYNNEISEKSEIFDDQFSVERPDGSNFTLKIRSTKLEDSAMYFCASSRRLAVSYNEQFFGPGTRLTVL.

The V call is TRBV6-1, the J call TRBJ2-2; a possible D gene is TRBD2 (6 bases). The CDR3 consists of 14 residues. Trimming took off 6 bases at V and 3 bases at J, with 11 bases between the two ends. Germline V lookup: CDR1 MNHNS, CDR2 SASEGT. For the CDR3, the DNA is TGTGCCAGCAGACGGGACTTCTACACCGGGGAGCTGTTTTTT. This translates into CASRRDFYTGELFF.